This T cell receptor beta chain originates from a study of Ad26.COV2.S vaccination and SARS-CoV-2 variants. Treatment of the sample: some 19 received Ad26.COV2.S at low or high dose, single or two shots; about 5 received placebo; per-sample allocation not given. At day 63 after the first vaccine or placebo injection, samples were drawn. Study-level points and caveats: Individuals receiving vaccine had higher spike-specific TCR breadth than placebo recipients did.

Here immunoSEQ multiplex PCR was the method, and the copy in TCRdb shows in-frame clones only, minus some. The table shows under 600,000 clones, with roughly nine tenths occurring only once. CDR3 length: 15 amino acids. Germline V CDR1 and CDR2: GTSNPN, SVGIG (reference sequence). The junction had 9 bases not matched to a gene; V was cut back by 3 bases and J by 5 bases. With regard to this clone: Its specificity is not known.

This receptor was taken from a person between 18 and 60 years old who received the Ad26.COV2.S COVID-19 vaccine or a placebo. The chain uses TRBV30 and TRBJ2-5, with TRBD1 identical over 10 bases. The material sequenced was peripheral blood, taken in a trial of Ad26.COV2.S vaccine versus placebo. CDR3 amino acids: CAWSKGQGIMETQYF. CDR3 DNA: TGTGCCTGGAGCAAGGGACAGGGGATAATGGAGACCCAGTACTTC.